These T cell receptor beta chains were read from a single sample in a study of cytomegalovirus exposure and HLA in healthy donors. Using immunoSEQ multiplex PCR, the repertoire was profiled, and TCRdb retains in-frame clones only, with some absent. The table records 150,000 to 200,000 clones, about 80% of them present only once. The sequenced sample was PBMCs. The receptors derive from a woman aged 18 to 35 in good health and CMV-seropositive. Both conserved end residues are part of each CDR3. The D gene is left open where the match is weak. Clone size is not always given. Where it is, it says once, few, many or a class for expanded clones.

NA,TRBJ1-1,TRBV2,TRBD1,TGTGCCAGCAGTGAATTCCAGGGGGGCACTGAAGCTTTCTTT,CASSEFQGGTEAFF
NA,TRBJ1-2,TRBV10-3,NA,TGTGCCATCAGTGAGCCTTCTACACCGGGACAACCTTATGGCTACACCTTC,CAISEPSTPGQPYGYTF
NA,TRBJ1-6,TRBV7-8,NA,TGTGCCAGCAGCTACCGGGACAAGGGATCACCCCTCCACTTT,CASSYRDKGSPLHF
NA,TRBJ2-7,TRBV13,TRBD2,TGTGCCAGCAGCTCTACTAGCGGGGGGGCCTACGAGCAGTACTTC,CASSSTSGGAYEQYF
NA,TRBJ2-1,TRBV4-2,TRBD2,TGTGCCAGCAGCCGAGGCCTTGGAACTAGCGGGGTTTACAATGAGCAGTTCTTC,CASSRGLGTSGVYNEQFF
NA,TRBJ1-3,TRBV27,NA,TGTGCCACCGTCCGCACGGACAGATCCGGAAACACCATATATTTT,CATVRTDRSGNTIYF
NA,TRBJ1-1,TRBV10-3,NA,TGTGCCATCGGGGGGAGTACCACTGAAGCTTTCTTT,CAIGGSTTEAFF
many,TRBJ2-7,TRBV4-2,TRBD1,TGTGCCAGCAGCCAGGCGACAGGGGGTTTGACCTACGAGCAGTACTTC,CASSQATGGLTYEQYF
NA,TRBJ2-1,TRBV13,NA,TGTGCCAGCAGCTTAGACCCGAACTTATACAATGAGCAGTTCTTC,CASSLDPNLYNEQFF
NA,TRBJ1-2,TRBV5-6,NA,TGTGCCAGCAGCCCTCCCTCCGGGAGCGACTATGGCTACACCTTC,CASSPPSGSDYGYTF
NA,TRBJ2-7,TRBV2,TRBD2,TGTGCCAGCAGGGCAAACCGGCCGGGGGGCTACGAGCAGTACTTC,CASRANRPGGYEQYF
NA,TRBJ2-2,TRBV2,NA,TGTGCCAGCTTCGGGGGCGGGGAGCTGTTTTTT,CASFGGGELFF
NA,TRBJ2-2,TRBV4-3,NA,TGCGCCAGCAGCCGATACCCAGAGGGGGTCGGGGAGCTGTTTTTT,CASSRYPEGVGELFF
NA,TRBJ2-7,TRBV4-1,TRBD2,TGCGCCAGCAGCCAATACCTGCGGGGGGACGAGCAGTACTTC,CASSQYLRGDEQYF
few,TRBJ2-7,TRBV7-6,TRBD1,TGTGCCAGCAGCATCCAGACAGGGAAAGTTCTGTACGAGCAGTACTTC,CASSIQTGKVLYEQYF
NA,TRBJ2-1,TRBV5-1,TRBD1,TGCGCCAGCAGCGAGACAGGGAAAGCCTACAATGAGCAGTTCTTC,CASSETGKAYNEQFF
NA,TRBJ1-1,TRBV6-1,NA,TGTGCCAGCAGTAGTGTTGGAGGTACTGAAGCTTTCTTT,CASSSVGGTEAFF
NA,TRBJ2-3,TRBV4-1,NA,TGCGCCAGCAGCCAAGATCTTGGCCGAATTCCAGATACGCAGTATTTT,CASSQDLGRIPDTQYF
NA,TRBJ1-1,TRBV5-6,TRBD1,TGTGCCAGCAGCTTGGAGGGACAGGGTTTAGGATTGGGCACTGAAGCTTTCTTT,CASSLEGQGLGLGTEAFF
NA,TRBJ2-5,TRBV9,NA,TGTGCCAGCAGCTTGAGATGGGGGGAAGGGACCCAGTACTTC,CASSLRWGEGTQYF
once,TRBJ1-4,TRBV5-5,TRBD1,TGTGCCAGCAGCCCCCAGGGGGGATACATCAATGAAAAACTGTTTTTT,CASSPQGGYINEKLFF
NA,TRBJ1-6,TRBV6-5,NA,TGTGCCACCGGGAAGGGCGAGGGCAATTCACCCCTCCACTTT,CATGKGEGNSPLHF
once,TRBJ2-1,TRBV5-6,TRBD2,TGTGCCAGCAGGGAACTAGCGGACTCCTACAATGAGCAGTTCTTC,CASRELADSYNEQFF